This T cell receptor (beta chain) was found in a study of cytomegalovirus exposure and HLA in healthy donors. Across the study: An earlier analysis found roughly 110 million unique TCR beta sequences from about 190 million T cells.

This CDR3 has 14 amino acids. CDR1 and CDR2 from the germline V gene are SQVTM and ANQGSEA. V lost 4 bases and J lost 7, with 19 bases in between. The PCR contained 60 Vbeta and 13 Jbeta primers. Assay: immunoSEQ multiplex PCR; the TCRdb copy retains only in-frame clones and omits some. This table holds some 120,000 clones, around 78% found once. This chain joins TRBV29-1 and TRBJ1-1, with D maybe TRBD1 (6 bases). Specimen: PBMCs. The receptor was derived from a man aged 55 to 70 in good health and CMV-seropositive. This chain's CDR3 is CSVVVSRRDNEAFF. The DNA of the CDR3 is TGCAGCGTTGTTGTGAGCCGTAGGGACAATGAAGCTTTCTTT.